This T cell receptor beta chain was identified during a study of identifying expanded T cells in peripheral blood. Germline lookup yields CDR1 SEHNR and CDR2 FQNEAQ (reference sequence). The germline V and J ends were trimmed by 3 bases and 3 bases, with 11 bases remaining between them. This CDR3 region has 14 residues. Profiled with immunoSEQ multiplex PCR; TCRdb holds only in-frame clones, not every one. The repertoire includes more than 95,000 clones, approximately 80% of them detected once, and around 3.3% sits in the top ten. The chain joins TRBV7-9 to TRBJ1-1, with D possibly TRBD1 on 5 matching bases. The origin of this receptor is a person aged 18 to 70 in good health. Sequencing input: blood. The CDR3 protein is CASSFSGLDTEAFF. The CDR3 DNA is TGTGCCAGCAGCTTCTCAGGGTTGGACACTGAAGCTTTCTTT.